This entry is about one T cell receptor (beta chain). As yet, its antigen is unknown. CDR1 MNHNS and CDR2 SASEGT come from the germline V gene. With 2 bases clipped from V and 5 bases from J, the junction kept 10 bases outside the gene matches. The CDR3 contains 16 residues. These data come from a study of T cell responses to AZD1222 COVID-19 vaccine. Study results and caveats: Spike-specific TCR breadth and depth both grew after two AZD1222 doses. Repertoire sampling was restricted to post-peak T cell response timepoints. Distributed over spike, vaccine-associated CD4 TCRs predominated at 160-218 and 743-854. The donor cohort was predominantly white British with a female majority, and clonal diversity may have been underestimated.

The assay was immunoSEQ multiplex PCR, and TCRdb's table has in-frame clones only and misses some. Of more than 110,000 clones in the sample, around nine tenths were seen once. The TCR was taken from an adult in good health. The chain joins TRBV6-1 to TRBJ2-5, with TRBD1 matching over 8 bases. The input for sequencing was peripheral blood, taken on day 0 of AZD1222 vaccination. CDR3 nucleotide sequence: TGTGCCAGCAGTGAACTTTCAGGACAGGGCTGGGAGACCCAGTACTTC. Translating gives CASSELSGQGWETQYF.